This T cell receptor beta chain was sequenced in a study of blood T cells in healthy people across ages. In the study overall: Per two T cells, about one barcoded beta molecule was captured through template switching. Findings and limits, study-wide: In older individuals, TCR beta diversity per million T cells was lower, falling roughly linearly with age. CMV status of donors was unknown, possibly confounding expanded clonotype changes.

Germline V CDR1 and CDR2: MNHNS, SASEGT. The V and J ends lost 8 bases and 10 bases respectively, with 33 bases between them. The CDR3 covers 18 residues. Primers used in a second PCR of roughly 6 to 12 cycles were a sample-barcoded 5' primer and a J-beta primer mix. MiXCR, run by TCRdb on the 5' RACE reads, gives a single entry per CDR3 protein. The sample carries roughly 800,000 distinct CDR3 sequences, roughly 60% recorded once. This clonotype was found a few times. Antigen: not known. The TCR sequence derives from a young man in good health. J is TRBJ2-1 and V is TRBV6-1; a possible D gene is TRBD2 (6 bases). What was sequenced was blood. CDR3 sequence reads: CASLAGSMGYAGRGEQFF. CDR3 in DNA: TGTGCCAGCCTGGCAGGCAGTATGGGGTACGCGGGGCGGGGAGAGCAGTTCTTC.